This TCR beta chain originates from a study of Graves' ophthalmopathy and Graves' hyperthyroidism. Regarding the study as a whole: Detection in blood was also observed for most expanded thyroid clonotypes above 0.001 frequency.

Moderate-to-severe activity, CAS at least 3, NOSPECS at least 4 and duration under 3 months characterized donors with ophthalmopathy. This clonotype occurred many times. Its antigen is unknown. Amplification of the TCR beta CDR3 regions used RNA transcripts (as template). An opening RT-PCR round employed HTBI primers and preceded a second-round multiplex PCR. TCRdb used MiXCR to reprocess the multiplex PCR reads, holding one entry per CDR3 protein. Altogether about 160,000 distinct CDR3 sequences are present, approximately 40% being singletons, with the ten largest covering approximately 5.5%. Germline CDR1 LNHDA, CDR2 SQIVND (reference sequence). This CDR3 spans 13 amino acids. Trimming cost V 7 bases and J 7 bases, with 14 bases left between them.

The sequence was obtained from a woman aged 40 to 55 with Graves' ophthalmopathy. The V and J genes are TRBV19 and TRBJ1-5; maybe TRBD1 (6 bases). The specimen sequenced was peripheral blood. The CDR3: CASIKGEGQPQHF. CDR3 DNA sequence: TGTGCCAGTATAAAGGGGGAGGGACAGCCCCAGCATTTT. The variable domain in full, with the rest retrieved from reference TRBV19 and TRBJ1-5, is DGGITQSPKYLFRKEGQNVTLSCEQNLNHDAMYWYRQDPGQGLRLIYYSQIVNDFQKGDIAEGYSVSREKKESFPLTVTSAQKNPTAFYLCASIKGEGQPQHFGDGTRLSIL.